This paragraph reports one T cell receptor beta chain. Other DNA sequences in the same sample also yield this CDR3. Trimming took 6 bases from V and 0 from J, leaving 8 bases between them. CDR3 length: 13 residues. This sample was taken from a study of blood T cell repertoires in COVID-19. Overall study: COVID-19 samples collected from the United States, Italy and Spain covered acute and convalescent phases. T cells, B-cell-depleted T cells, or PBMCs supplied cDNA or gDNA.

The cohort comprised adults aged roughly 18 to 100 years residing in around 25 US areas. Clones were read by immunoSEQ multiplex PCR, and TCRdb kept only the in-frame ones, dropping some. The sample shows about 370,000 clones, 85% to 90% of them seen only once. The chain has TRBV12-3 or TRBV12-4 and TRBJ1-1; TRBD1 is a possible D gene (6 bases). Specimen: PBMCs or T cells enriched from blood (not recorded which). This sequence originates from a man between 18 and 29 years old who had recovered from COVID-19. The CDR3 sequence: CASSEGVNTEAFF. The CDR3 coding sequence is TGTGCCAGCAGCGAGGGGGTGAACACTGAAGCTTTCTTT.